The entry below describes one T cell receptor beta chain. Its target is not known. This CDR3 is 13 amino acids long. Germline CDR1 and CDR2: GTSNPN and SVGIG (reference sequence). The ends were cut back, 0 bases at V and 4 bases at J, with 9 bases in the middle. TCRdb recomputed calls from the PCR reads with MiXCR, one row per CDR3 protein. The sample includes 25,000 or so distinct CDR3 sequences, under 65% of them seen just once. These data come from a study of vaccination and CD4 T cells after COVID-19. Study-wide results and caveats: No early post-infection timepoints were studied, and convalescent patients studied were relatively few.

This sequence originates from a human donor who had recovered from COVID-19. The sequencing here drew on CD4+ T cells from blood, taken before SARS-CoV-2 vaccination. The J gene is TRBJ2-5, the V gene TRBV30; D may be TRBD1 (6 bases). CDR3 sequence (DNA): TGTGCCTGGAGTGTAGGGGGTAGAGAGACCCAGTACTTC. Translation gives CAWSVGGRETQYF.